This TCR beta chain was sequenced during a study of Graves' ophthalmopathy and Graves' hyperthyroidism. The CDR3 sequence is 12 residues long. The junction had 4 bases not matched to a gene; V was cut back by 6 bases and J by 7 bases. CDR1 is MNHNS, CDR2 SASEGT, per germline. This clonotype appeared many times. Its antigen remains unknown. Ophthalmopathy-affected donors exhibited moderate-to-severe activity, CAS ≥3, NOSPECS ≥4, and duration under 3 months. Other autoimmune diseases, uncontrolled infections, pregnancy and lactation each led to patient exclusion. Study-wide points: Among thyroid clonotypes expanded above 0.001 frequency, most also appeared in blood. The model's ophthalmopathy progression predictions had about 71% sensitivity and 72% to 80% specificity.

The study amplified TCR beta CDR3 regions using RNA transcripts. HTBI-primed first-round RT-PCR preceded second-round multiplex PCR. TCRdb independently ran MiXCR on the multiplex PCR reads; one entry per CDR3 protein. The sample holds roughly 480,000 distinct CDR3 sequences, roughly an eighth seen once. This TCR was sampled from a woman in her 30s with Graves' ophthalmopathy. Sequenced: blood. The chain has TRBV6-1 and TRBJ1-2, with 8 nucleotides matching TRBD1. As DNA, the CDR3 is TGTGCCAGCAGAGACAGGGGAAGTGGCTACACCTTC. It specifies CASRDRGSGYTF.